Following are 27 T cell receptor beta chains from one sample sequenced in a study of blood T cells in healthy people across ages. Using a J-beta primer mix together with a sample-barcoded 5' primer, a second PCR was run for about 6 to 11 cycles. Each CDR3 protein gets one entry after TCRdb re-called the 5' RACE reads with MiXCR. The data contain hundreds of thousands of distinct CDR3 sequences, roughly 41% of them singletons. The sequencing input was blood. Every receptor here comes from a man older than 75 in good health.

The gene calls are TRBV6-5 and TRBJ2-1; 7 positions agree with TRBD2. Losses at the gene ends were 4 bases for V and 7 bases for J; bases not matched to a gene: 7. Germline values: CDR1 MNHEY, CDR2 SVGAGI. The CDR3 spans 14 residues. CDR3: CASSSAGSWNEQFF. CDR3 bases: TGTGCCAGCAGTTCAGCGGGGAGCTGGAATGAGCAGTTCTTC.

This clonotype turned up a few times. V is TRBV25-1 and J is TRBJ2-3; TRBD2 might be the D (5 bases). The CDR3 has 14 residues. The V end was cut by 6 bases, the J end by 1 base, with 11 bases between. Germline values: CDR1 MGHDK, CDR2 SYGVNS. The CDR3 loop is CASRKSGRTDTQYF. The CDR3 DNA reads as TGTGCCAGCAGAAAAAGCGGTCGCACAGATACGCAGTATTTT.

The sample holds many counts of this clonotype. The chain has TRBV29-1 and TRBJ2-7; no firm D call. Trimming cost V 2 bases and J 10 bases, with 12 bases left between them. This CDR3 contains 11 residues. Germline CDR1 SQVTM, CDR2 ANQGSEA. CDR3 region: CSVELMNTQYF. The CDR3, as DNA: TGCAGCGTTGAACTAATGAACACCCAGTACTTC.

The sample holds one count of this clonotype. The junction shows a germline mismatch at one end, possibly a read error. This sequence joins TRBV3-1 and TRBJ2-5; D possibly corresponds to TRBD2 (8 bases). The length of the CDR3 is 16 residues. The V gene's germline CDR1 is LGHDT and CDR2 YNNKEL (reference sequence). This CDR3 reads CVSTPGGAGVQETQYF. Written as DNA, the CDR3 is TGTGTCAGCACCCCAGGGGGAGCGGGGGTCCAAGAGACCCAGTACTTC.

This clonotype was picked up a small number of times. The chain recombines TRBV20-1 with TRBJ2-5; 10 bases agree with TRBD1. The V segment lost 6 bases and the J segment 6 bases; nucleotides outside the gene matches: 7. This CDR3 region has 13 residues. The V gene's germline CDR1 is DFQATT and CDR2 SNEGSKA (reference sequence). In DNA form, the CDR3 reads TGCAGTGCAAGACAGGGGGCCGGGAAGACCCAGTACTTC. It encodes CSARQGAGKTQYF.

The V gene is TRBV7-2, the J gene TRBJ2-2; 10 bases match TRBD1. Losses at the gene ends were 8 bases for V and 8 bases for J; bases not matched to a gene: 8. Germline CDR1 SGHTA, CDR2 FQGNSA. The CDR3 length is 14 residues. This CDR3 reads CASGRQGAKGELFF. For the CDR3, the DNA is TGTGCCAGCGGCCGACAGGGGGCGAAAGGGGAGCTGTTTTTT.

The gene calls are TRBV6-1 and TRBJ2-3; D call uncertain. The V end lost 4 bases, the J end lost 0 bases, and 11 bases lay between the germline ends. This CDR3 contains 15 residues. CDR1 and CDR2 from the germline V gene are MNHNS and SASEGT. The CDR3 reads CASSGRAESTDTQYF. CDR3 bases: TGTGCCAGCAGTGGACGGGCCGAAAGCACAGATACGCAGTATTTT.

This clonotype showed up just a few times. This sequence joins TRBV12-3 or TRBV12-4 and TRBJ2-5; 8 nucleotides align to TRBD2. Germline trimming cut 5 bases from V and 11 bases from J; bases unmatched to any gene: 16. The CDR3 has 15 amino acids. The CDR3 nucleotides read TGTGCCAGCAGTCCGGGACTAGGAGTTGGTGGTGAGCAGTACTTC. It encodes CASSPGLGVGGEQYF.

This clonotype appeared a few times. A much larger clone lies one base from this, so it may be a read error. The V gene is TRBV28, the J gene TRBJ2-7, with TRBD2 matching 7 bases. The trim removed 5 bases at V and 5 bases at J, leaving 15 bases unmatched. The CDR3 has 16 residues. Germline CDR1 is MDHEN and CDR2 is SYDVKM. This CDR3 reads CASSTPGRAGRNEQYF. Written as DNA, the CDR3 is TGTGCCAGCAGTACACCGGGACGAGCGGGACGGAACGAGCAGTACTTC.

For this clonotype: At one of its ends the junction is not consistent with the germline gene, which may arise from a read error. This chain uses TRBV4-2 with TRBJ2-1; 10 bases are a match to TRBD2. CDR1 and CDR2 from the germline V gene are LGHNA and YNFKEQ. The length of the CDR3 is 14 residues. Here the CDR3 reads CASSPLAGENERFF. In DNA form, the CDR3 reads TGTGCCAGCAGCCCCCTAGCGGGGGAGAATGAGCGGTTCTTC.

This clonotype came up a few times. The chain is built from TRBV29-1 and TRBJ2-3; D call uncertain. Germline CDR1 is SQVTM and CDR2 is ANQGSEA. V was pared by 1 base and J by 4 bases, with 9 bases between. CDR3 length: 13 residues. The CDR3 DNA follows: TGCAGCGTTGAAGCGGGTTTTGCAGATACGCAGTATTTT. Encoded protein: CSVEAGFADTQYF.

Only a few counts were recorded for this clonotype. The rearrangement uses TRBV4-3 and TRBJ2-3; D call uncertain. Trimming removed 3 bases at V and 1 base at J, with 14 bases between. This CDR3 is built from 16 residues. Germline V gives CDR1 LGHNA, CDR2 YSLEER. The CDR3 here is CASSHTGPEGTDTQYF. CDR3 nucleotides: TGCGCCAGCAGCCACACCGGTCCTGAGGGCACAGATACGCAGTATTTT.

This clonotype was seen more than once but under ten times. The genes are TRBV5-1 and TRBJ2-7; D unclear. The germline gives CDR1 SGHRS, CDR2 YFSETQ. With 1 base removed from V and 6 bases from J, the gap between germline ends came to 17 bases. This CDR3 region has 15 residues. The CDR3 loop reads CASSLQLDLQSEQYF. CDR3 in DNA: TGCGCCAGCAGCTTGCAGTTAGATCTCCAGAGCGAGCAGTACTTC.

To note about this clonotype: The junction departs from the called germline gene at one end, perhaps through a read error. V is TRBV24-1 and J is TRBJ2-1, with TRBD1 identical over 7 bases. The CDR3 consists of 14 residues. The germline V gene encodes CDR1 KGHDR and CDR2 SFDVKD. The CDR3 spells CATCEGASYNEQFF. Written as DNA, the CDR3 is TGTGCCACCTGTGAGGGGGCTTCCTACAATGAGCAGTTCTTC.

The chain carries TRBV20-1 and TRBJ2-7; D may be TRBD1 or TRBD2 (6 bases each). The DNA end is more similar to TRBJ2-5, so the J call may be wrong. The CDR3 length is 15 residues. From germline, CDR1 is DFQATT and CDR2 SNEGSKA (reference sequence). Here the CDR3 reads CSASWGAGIQETQYF. The CDR3 DNA follows: TGCAGTGCTAGTTGGGGGGCGGGGATTCAAGAGACCCAGTACTTC.

In regard to this clonotype: A clone one base away is much larger, so this may be a read error. The chain joins TRBV10-3 to TRBJ2-5, with 7 positions matching TRBD2. The assigned J gene may be wrong: the sequence end matches TRBJ2-7 better. Per the germline V gene, CDR1 is ENHRY and CDR2 is SYGVKD. This CDR3 is 12 amino acids long. This CDR3 is CATLRGESEQYF. CDR3 coding DNA: TGTGCCACCCTTCGGGGGGAGAGCGAGCAGTACTTC.

The rearrangement joins TRBV15 to TRBJ2-3; tentative D call: TRBD1 (6 bases). From germline, CDR1 is LNHNV and CDR2 YYDKDF (reference sequence). This CDR3 region has 14 residues. V dropped 2 bases and J dropped 3 bases, with 9 bases sitting between them. CDR3 protein: CATSRPDRTDTQYF. DNA for the CDR3: TGTGCCACCAGCAGACCCGACAGGACAGATACGCAGTATTTT.

A few counts support this clonotype. The gene calls are TRBV7-2 and TRBJ1-1; no firm D call. This CDR3 spans 13 amino acids. Germline-derived CDR1 and CDR2 are SGHTA and FQGNSA. The V end lost 5 bases, the J end lost 1 base, and 8 bases lay between the germline ends. The CDR3 nucleotides read TGTGCCAGCAGCATCCTTGAGAACACTGAAGCTTTCTTT. Translated, it gives CASSILENTEAFF.

In its sample, this clonotype was seen a few times. The chain is built from TRBV20-1 and TRBJ2-5; no clear D gene. V dropped 4 bases and J dropped 0 bases, with 6 bases sitting between them. The germline gives CDR1 DFQATT, CDR2 SNEGSKA (reference sequence). CDR3 length: 12 amino acids. The chain's CDR3 is CSAKFNQETQYF. CDR3 DNA sequence: TGCAGTGCTAAATTCAACCAAGAGACCCAGTACTTC.

V is TRBV20-1 and J is TRBJ2-7; 9 bases are a match to TRBD2. Judging by the DNA end, TRBJ2-5 fits better; the J call may be wrong. This CDR3 has 13 residues. Germline loops: CDR1 DFQATT, CDR2 SNEGSKA (reference sequence). CDR3 DNA: TGCAGTGCATATCCTAGCGGGAAAGAGACCCAGTACTTC. Translated: CSAYPSGKETQYF.

This clonotype has only a few counts. The chain uses TRBV6-2 or TRBV6-3 and TRBJ2-7; no reliable D call. This CDR3 is built from 14 residues. The germline CDR1 and CDR2 sequences are MNHEY and SVGEGT. Trimming shortened V by 4 bases and J by 6 bases, and 16 bases separated the two germline ends. This chain's CDR3 is CASSLPPGSREQYF. The CDR3 DNA is TGTGCCAGCAGTTTGCCACCAGGTTCGCGCGAGCAGTACTTC.

This clonotype came up a few times. The chain is built from TRBV18 and TRBJ2-7; possibly TRBD1 for D (6 bases). V was shortened by 2 bases and J by 0 bases, with 8 bases between the two germline ends. The CDR3 has 14 residues. The V gene's germline CDR1 is KGHSH and CDR2 LQKENI. CDR3 residues: CASSPDRSSYEQYF. Here the CDR3 DNA reads TGTGCCAGCTCACCAGACAGGAGCTCCTACGAGCAGTACTTC.

Only one count was recorded for this clonotype. A single base separates this from a much larger clone, so it may be a read error. V is TRBV29-1 and J is TRBJ2-5; TRBD2 is a possible D gene (6 bases). V was cut by 4 bases and J by 10 bases, with 13 bases left in between. The V gene's germline CDR1 is SQVTM and CDR2 ANQGSEA. This CDR3 has 11 amino acids. The CDR3 sequence is CSVGTGAIQYF. In DNA form, the CDR3 reads TGCAGCGTTGGGACGGGAGCGATCCAGTACTTC.

This clonotype has at least ten counts. The chain carries TRBV29-1 and TRBJ2-5, with a possible D match to TRBD2 (6 bases). The CDR3 runs 13 residues. CDR1 is SQVTM and CDR2 is ANQGSEA in the germline V gene. V lost 3 bases and J 6 bases, leaving 14 bases between the germline ends. DNA of the CDR3: TGCAGCGTTGATGGGTCTAGCGCACAGACCCAGTACTTC. This sequence encodes CSVDGSSAQTQYF.

The gene calls are TRBV4-3 and TRBJ2-7; D is unclear. The germline V gene encodes CDR1 LGHNA and CDR2 YSLEER. V lost 0 bases to trimming and J lost 1 base, with 13 bases between them. The CDR3 extends over 16 amino acids. This chain's CDR3 is CASSQESRILSYEQYF. CDR3 nucleotide sequence: TGCGCCAGCAGCCAAGAATCCAGAATTTTGTCCTACGAGCAGTACTTC.

The J gene is TRBJ2-7, the V gene TRBV6-1, with TRBD1 matching 9 bases. The CDR3 sequence is 16 residues long. The trim removed 5 bases at V and 7 bases at J, leaving 15 bases unmatched. Looked up from germline, CDR1 is MNHNS and CDR2 is SASEGT. This CDR3 is CASSLPPGQGNNEQYF. CDR3 nucleotide sequence: TGTGCCAGCAGTTTGCCCCCGGGACAGGGAAACAATGAGCAGTACTTC.

V and J are TRBV6-4 and TRBJ1-6; D is unclear. The CDR3 contains 13 residues. The germline gives CDR1 MRHNA, CDR2 SNTAGT. V was shortened by 0 bases and J by 9 bases, with 6 bases between the two germline ends. The CDR3 reads CASSDSRVSPLHF. In DNA form, the CDR3 reads TGTGCCAGCAGTGACTCGCGGGTTTCACCCCTCCACTTT.